The rows below give T cell receptor beta chains drawn from one sample of a study of T cell responses to AZD1222 COVID-19 vaccine. The protocol was immunoSEQ multiplex PCR, while the TCRdb copy is restricted to in-frame clones and leaves out a portion. Among over 120,000 clones listed, more than 90% were seen once. Sample: peripheral blood, taken on day 0 of AZD1222 vaccination. The receptors come from an adult in good health. CDR3s include the opening cysteine and the closing phenylalanine or tryptophan. The D gene is left open where the match is weak. Clone size is stated in some rows and not others, as once, few, many or a class when expanded.

CASSLGQQGNIQYF | TGTGCCAGCAGCTTAGGGCAGCAAGGAAACATTCAGTACTTC | TRBJ2-4 | NA | TRBV5-4 | NA
CASSERQGGKNSPLHF | TGTGCCAGTAGTGAAAGACAGGGTGGGAAAAATTCACCCCTCCACTTT | TRBJ1-6 | NA | TRBV19 | TRBD1
CATSGTGRNSPLHF | TGTGCCACCAGTGGGACAGGACGTAATTCACCCCTCCACTTT | TRBJ1-6 | NA | TRBV24-1 | TRBD1
CASSEEASQAKNIQYF | TGTGCCAGCAGTGAAGAGGCTTCCCAAGCCAAAAACATTCAGTACTTC | TRBJ2-4 | NA | TRBV2 | NA
CASGIKDGGPYNEQFF | TGTGCCAGCGGAATAAAAGATGGGGGGCCATACAATGAGCAGTTCTTC | TRBJ2-1 | NA | TRBV5-4 | NA
CASRLAGGSSYNEQFF | TGTGCAAGTCGCTTAGCGGGAGGGAGCTCCTACAATGAGCAGTTCTTC | TRBJ2-1 | NA | TRBV12-2 | NA
CASSEEASDEAFF | TGTGCCAGCAGTGAAGAAGCCAGCGATGAAGCTTTCTTT | TRBJ1-1 | NA | TRBV2 | NA
CASSHRTRHSPLHF | TGTGCCAGCAGCCACCGGACAAGACATTCACCCCTCCACTTT | TRBJ1-6 | few | TRBV3-1/TRBV3-2 | NA
CASRIQGARVGYTF | TGTGCCAGCAGGATACAGGGGGCAAGGGTAGGCTACACCTTC | TRBJ1-2 | NA | TRBV28 | TRBD1
CASSETGVGYGYTF | TGTGCCAGCAGTGAAACAGGGGTGGGGTATGGCTACACCTTC | TRBJ1-2 | NA | TRBV6-1 | TRBD1
CASTGQSGEQYF | TGTGCCAGCACCGGACAGAGTGGCGAGCAGTACTTC | TRBJ2-7 | NA | TRBV11-2 | NA
CASRRNTEAFF | TGTGCCAGCAGACGGAACACTGAAGCTTTCTTT | TRBJ1-1 | NA | TRBV6-6 | NA
CASSSGGSLETQYF | TGTGCCAGCAGTTCTGGGGGATCTTTGGAGACCCAGTACTTC | TRBJ2-5 | NA | TRBV28 | NA
CASRLGQGWSPLHF | TGTGCCAGCAGACTGGGACAGGGCTGGTCACCCCTCCACTTT | TRBJ1-6 | NA | TRBV28 | TRBD1
CASSLGPVNQPQHF | TGTGCCAGCAGCTTGGGCCCTGTTAATCAGCCCCAGCATTTT | TRBJ1-5 | NA | TRBV5-4 | NA